The 7 T cell receptor beta chains given below trace back to one sample, sequenced in a study of identical twins. TCRdb used MiXCR to reprocess the 5' RACE reads, holding one entry per CDR3 protein. The sample contains over 550,000 distinct CDR3 sequences, roughly 6.6% of which appear only once. The sample was also reused in another study, on yellow fever vaccine responses in identical twins.

The sample was PBMCs. The receptors derive from a woman between 18 and 30 years old in good health.

The chain employs TRBV15 and TRBJ2-4; TRBD2 agrees at 9 bases. Germline V lookup: CDR1 LNHNV, CDR2 YYDKDF (reference sequence). V lost 1 base to trimming and J lost 6 bases; unmatched junction nucleotides: 13. The CDR3 has 18 amino acids. CDR3 sequence reads: CATSRGGVAGDAANIQYF. The CDR3 DNA reads as TGTGCCACCAGCAGAGGTGGGGTAGCGGGGGATGCGGCAAACATTCAGTACTTC.

This clonotype was counted at least ten times. The CDR3 nucleotides read TGCGCCAGCAGCCAAGTAATTCTAGGAACCGAGACGCAGTATTTT. Protein product: CASSQVILGTETQYF. The rearrangement joins TRBV4-1 to TRBJ2-3, with D uncertain. The CDR3 sequence is 15 residues long. CDR1 and CDR2 from the germline V gene are MGHRA and YSYEKL. The V end lost 1 base, the J end lost 9 bases, and 17 bases lay between the germline ends.

Many counts were recorded for this clonotype. This chain uses TRBV12-3 or TRBV12-4 with TRBJ2-1, with 8 bases lining up with TRBD2. V lost 5 bases and J lost 9; bases outside the gene matches: 6. The CDR3 extends over 13 amino acids. CDR3 loop: CASSVTSAGEQFF. Here the CDR3 DNA reads TGTGCCAGCAGTGTGACTAGCGCTGGTGAGCAGTTCTTC.

The gene calls are TRBV5-1 and TRBJ2-1; 14 nucleotides align to TRBD2. This CDR3 comprises 16 residues. Trimming took 4 bases from V and 7 from J; bases not matched to a gene: 7. The germline V gene encodes CDR1 SGHRS and CDR2 YFSETQ. This CDR3 reads CASSTRLAGGPNEQFF. The CDR3 nucleotides read TGCGCCAGCAGCACCCGACTAGCGGGAGGGCCGAATGAGCAGTTCTTC.

V usage is TRBV5-5 and J usage is TRBJ2-7, with TRBD1 identical over 9 bases. The junction had 4 bases not matched to a gene; V was cut back by 4 bases and J by 5 bases. The CDR3 is 13 residues long. The V gene's germline CDR1 is SGHKS and CDR2 YYEKEE (reference sequence). CDR3 in amino acids: CASSLTGGHEQYV. The CDR3 DNA follows: TGTGCCAGCAGCCTGACAGGGGGTCACGAGCAGTACGTC.

This clonotype was observed at least ten times. V usage is TRBV28 and J usage is TRBJ2-3, with unresolved D. Between the trimmed V and J ends, which lost 3 bases and 0 bases, there was a span of 13 bases. CDR1 and CDR2 from the germline V gene are MDHEN and SYDVKM. CDR3 length: 16 amino acids. The CDR3 spells CASSFSGRSSTDTQYF. In DNA form, the CDR3 reads TGTGCCAGCAGTTTTTCGGGCAGGTCGAGCACAGATACGCAGTATTTT.

This clonotype was counted between two and nine times. This rearrangement joins TRBV20-1 to TRBJ2-7, with D possibly being TRBD1 (6 bases). V dropped 0 bases and J dropped 0 bases, with 12 bases sitting between them. This CDR3 has 15 residues. CDR1 and CDR2 from the germline V gene are DFQATT and SNEGSKA (reference sequence). The CDR3 spells CSARDPTGSSYEQYF. The CDR3 nucleotides read TGCAGTGCTAGAGACCCGACAGGCAGCTCCTACGAGCAGTACTTC.